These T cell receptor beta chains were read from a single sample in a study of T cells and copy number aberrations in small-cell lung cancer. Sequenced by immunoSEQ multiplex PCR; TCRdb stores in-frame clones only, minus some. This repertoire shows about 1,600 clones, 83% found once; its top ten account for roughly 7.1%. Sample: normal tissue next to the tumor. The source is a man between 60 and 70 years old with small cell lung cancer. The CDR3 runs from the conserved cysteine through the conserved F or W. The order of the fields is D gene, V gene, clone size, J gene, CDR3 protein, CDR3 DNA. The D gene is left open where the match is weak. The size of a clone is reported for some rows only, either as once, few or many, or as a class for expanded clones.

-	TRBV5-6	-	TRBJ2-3	CASSLGRGRLITDTQYF	TGTGCCAGCAGCTTGGGGCGGGGGCGACTGATCACAGATACGCAGTATTTT
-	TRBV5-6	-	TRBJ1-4	CASSPSTFSGKLFF	TGTGCCAGCAGCCCATCGACCTTCTCGGGAAAACTGTTTTTT
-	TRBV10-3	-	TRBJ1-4	CAISPGSSEKLFF	TGTGCCATCAGTCCAGGCAGTAGTGAAAAACTGTTTTTT
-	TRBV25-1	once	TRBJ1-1	CASKEGGGIEAFF	TGTGCCAGCAAGGAGGGCGGAGGAATCGAAGCTTTCTTT
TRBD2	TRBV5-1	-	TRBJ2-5	CASSRGASGVVETQYF	TGCGCCAGCAGCCGGGGGGCTAGCGGGGTGGTGGAGACCCAGTACTTC
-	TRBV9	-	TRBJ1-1	CASSVQGDTEAFF	TGTGCCAGCAGCGTACAGGGCGACACTGAAGCTTTCTTT
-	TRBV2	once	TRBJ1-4	CASKGPHEKLFF	TGTGCCAGCAAGGGTCCCCATGAAAAACTGTTTTTT
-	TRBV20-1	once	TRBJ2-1	CSALGNEQFF	TGCAGTGCTTTGGGGAATGAGCAGTTCTTC
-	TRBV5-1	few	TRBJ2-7	CASSTYKTSSYEQYF	TGCGCCAGCAGCACGTATAAAACCAGCTCCTACGAGCAGTACTTC
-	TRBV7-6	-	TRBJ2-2	CASSLYGQNTGELFF	TGTGCCAGCAGCTTATACGGACAGAACACCGGGGAGCTGTTTTTT
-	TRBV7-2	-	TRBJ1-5	CASSLGRDQPQHF	TGTGCCAGCAGCTTGGGCAGGGATCAGCCCCAGCATTTT
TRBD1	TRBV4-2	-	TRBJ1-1	CASSPDPGQSSFF	TGTGCCAGCAGCCCGGACCCGGGACAGAGTAGTTTCTTT
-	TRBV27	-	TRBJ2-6	CASSSEGAAGANVLTF	TGTGCCAGCAGTTCGGAGGGGGCAGCTGGGGCCAACGTCCTGACTTTC
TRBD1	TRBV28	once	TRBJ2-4	CASRGTGKNIQYF	TGTGCCAGCAGGGGGACAGGAAAAAACATTCAGTACTTC